A single sample is the source of the 21 T cell receptor beta chains below, sequenced in a study of cytomegalovirus exposure and HLA in healthy donors (dated by TCRdb to 2015 to 2018). Library prep was done by the immunoSEQ multiplex PCR assay. A mixture of 60 forward primers for TCR Vbeta segments and 13 reverse primers for TCR Jbeta segments was used in the multiplex PCR. TCRdb took this table from immuneACCESS and kept in-frame rearrangements with V and J called. Such tables lack part of the clones; where checked against another copy, unresolved V genes explain under half of the gap, and the rest is unexplained. The sample table records approximately 220,000 clones; 70% to 90% of these occur just once. The ten top clones hold roughly 3.1% of the sample. Sequenced material: PBMCs. The source is a man between 25 and 39 years old in good health and CMV-seronegative.

J is TRBJ2-3 and V is TRBV5-8; a weak D match, TRBD1 (5 bases). Germline CDR1 and CDR2: SGHTS and YDEGEE. The V end was cut by 0 bases, the J end by 0 bases, with 8 bases between. CDR3 length: 15 amino acids. The CDR3 coding sequence is TGTGCCAGCAGCTTGGGACAGACCAGCACAGATACGCAGTATTTT. This codes for CASSLGQTSTDTQYF.

The genes are TRBV19 and TRBJ2-7; 9 bases line up with TRBD1. CDR1 is LNHDA and CDR2 is SQIVND in the germline V gene (reference sequence). Unmatched junction bases numbered 12, after V lost 11 bases and J lost 1 base. The CDR3 is 15 amino acids. CDR3 nucleotide sequence: TGTGCCGGGACCCGCGGGACAGGGCGATCCTACGAGCAGTACTTC. It is translated as CAGTRGTGRSYEQYF.

The chain uses TRBV28 and TRBJ2-6; 8 bases line up with TRBD1. Germline lookup yields CDR1 MDHEN and CDR2 SYDVKM. The CDR3 loop spans 18 amino acids. V shed 2 bases, J shed 2 bases, and the junction held 8 bases outside the gene matches. The DNA for the CDR3 is TGTGCCAGCAGTTTAACCCATGACAGGGGTACTGGGGCCAACGTCCTGACTTTC. It translates to CASSLTHDRGTGANVLTF.

The chain has TRBV5-1 and TRBJ2-1; 11 bases align to TRBD1. The germline gives CDR1 SGHRS, CDR2 YFSETQ. The CDR3 is 16 residues long. V was pared by 2 bases and J by 5 bases, with 6 bases of the junction left unmatched. The CDR3 is CASSFNTGQGDNEQFF. The CDR3 DNA follows: TGCGCCAGCAGCTTTAATACGGGACAGGGGGACAATGAGCAGTTCTTC.

The chain links TRBV28 to TRBJ1-4; 9 bases map to TRBD1. The CDR3 covers 14 residues. The junction had 4 bases not matched to a gene; V was cut back by 5 bases and J by 6 bases. The germline gives CDR1 MDHEN, CDR2 SYDVKM. Here the CDR3 reads CASSPGTGHEKLFF. The CDR3 coding sequence is TGTGCCAGCAGTCCCGGGACAGGGCATGAAAAACTGTTTTTT.

The rearrangement links TRBV27 to TRBJ2-3, with TRBD2 identical over 9 bases. CDR3 length equals 16 residues. Germline CDR1 is MNHEY and CDR2 is SMNVEV (reference sequence). Losses at the gene ends were 6 bases for V and 5 bases for J; bases not matched to a gene: 12. The CDR3 protein is CASSQTFSGGEDTQYF. The CDR3 DNA is TGTGCCAGCAGCCAGACCTTTAGCGGGGGAGAAGATACGCAGTATTTT.

The table lists this clone with a few counts. The chain combines TRBV7-8 with TRBJ2-1; 7 bases fit TRBD1. This CDR3 has 15 residues. Germline CDR1 SGHVS, CDR2 FQNEAQ. Losses at the gene ends were 3 bases for V and 8 bases for J; bases not matched to a gene: 10. CDR3 in amino acids: CASSFPRTGFDEQFF. CDR3 nucleotides: TGTGCCAGCAGCTTCCCCCGGACAGGCTTCGATGAGCAGTTCTTC.

The rearrangement links TRBV18 to TRBJ1-1, with 7 positions matching TRBD1. V lost 4 bases to trimming and J lost 1 base; unmatched junction nucleotides: 3. Germline-derived CDR1 and CDR2 are KGHSH and LQKENI. The CDR3 consists of 14 residues. The chain's CDR3 is CASSRDRKNTEAFF. DNA of the CDR3: TGTGCCAGCTCACGGGACAGAAAGAACACTGAAGCTTTCTTT.

This clone appeared a single time. DNA for the CDR3: TGTGCCAGCAGCTCTATCACGCGAGGACAGAGCAAGTCCTACGAGCAGTACTTC. The encoded protein is CASSSITRGQSKSYEQYF. The chain employs TRBV7-8 and TRBJ2-5; D may be TRBD1 (6 bases). The J call is uncertain, as TRBJ2-7 better fits the DNA end. The CDR3 has 18 amino acids. Germline V CDR1 and CDR2: SGHVS, FQNEAQ.

The rearrangement joins TRBV4-1 to TRBJ2-1, with D tentatively TRBD1 (5 bases). With 0 bases removed from V and 7 bases from J, the gap between germline ends came to 16 bases. The CDR3 has 16 amino acids. Per the germline V gene, CDR1 is MGHRA and CDR2 is YSYEKL. The CDR3 spells CASSQEGKQVVNEQFF. CDR3 coding DNA: TGCGCCAGCAGCCAAGAGGGAAAACAGGTAGTAAATGAGCAGTTCTTC.

In DNA, the CDR3 is TGTGCCAGCAGTTACTCGGACAGGCCTTCCCTGGGAACCCAGTACTTC. Translated: CASSYSDRPSLGTQYF. The V call is TRBV6-5, the J call TRBJ2-5; TRBD1 aligns across 7 bases. This CDR3 region has 16 residues. Germline V gene sequence: CDR1 MNHEY, CDR2 SVGAGI. The V and J ends lost 0 bases and 8 bases, in that order; junction bases with no gene match: 12.

This clone has just one count. The J gene is TRBJ2-2, the V gene TRBV7-3, with TRBD2 identical over 8 bases. CDR1 and CDR2 from the germline V gene are SGHTA and FQGTGA. The CDR3 totals 16 residues. V dropped 2 bases and J dropped 4; count of bases not matched to a gene: 6. The CDR3 sequence: CASSLRGGAGTGELFF. The CDR3 nucleotides are TGTGCCAGCAGCTTACGGGGGGGGGCAGGCACCGGGGAGCTGTTTTTT.

This clone showed up just a few times. An end of the junction differs from the germline gene, which may be a read error. The CDR3 sequence is CASSQGRGTGGEKLFF. The CDR3 region has the DNA TGCGCCAGCAGCCAAGGAAGGGGGACAGGGGGTGAAAAACTGTTTTTT. V is TRBV7-3 and J is TRBJ1-4; 11 bases agree with TRBD1. Per germline, CDR1 SGHTA and CDR2 FQGTGA. This CDR3 has 16 residues.

This clone was counted a few times. V gene TRBV27 combines with J gene TRBJ2-2; 7 bases map to TRBD2. In germline, CDR1 is MNHEY, CDR2 SMNVEV (reference sequence). Trimming at V came to 7 bases and at J to 7 bases, leaving 30 bases not matched to a gene. The CDR3 contains 21 residues. CDR3 in amino acids: CASTPSQPSLGGNFRDGELFF. In DNA, the CDR3 is TGTGCCAGCACCCCTTCCCAACCGTCCCTCGGGGGGAACTTTAGAGACGGGGAGCTGTTTTTT.

V is TRBV2 and J is TRBJ1-2; no firm D call. The CDR3 extends over 13 amino acids. Trimming pared 1 base from V and 3 bases from J, leaving 6 bases between. CDR1 SNHLY and CDR2 FYNNEI come from the germline V gene. CDR3 in amino acids: CASSEDSYYGYTF. The CDR3 DNA sequence: TGTGCCAGCAGTGAAGACAGTTACTATGGCTACACCTTC. Full variable domain (rest looked up from reference TRBV2 and TRBJ1-2): EPEVTQTPSHQVTQMGQEVILRCVPISNHLYFYWYRQILGQKVEFLVSFYNNEISEKSEIFDDQFSVERPDGSNFTLKIRSTKLEDSAMYFCASSEDSYYGYTFGSGTRLTVV.

This clone was detected only once. The CDR3 DNA is TGTGCCAGCAGCCAAGATCTCCCGGGGGAGGTGCGGGAAAAACTGTTTTTT. Amino acid sequence: CASSQDLPGEVREKLFF. The chain couples TRBV4-2 to TRBJ1-4; D is possibly TRBD1 (5 bases). Trimming pared 0 bases from V and 8 bases from J, leaving 19 bases between. There are 17 residues in the CDR3. Germline V CDR1 and CDR2: LGHNA, YNFKEQ.

The rearrangement uses TRBV18 and TRBJ1-1; a weak D match, TRBD1 (6 bases). The CDR3 loop spans 15 amino acids. Trimming removed 3 bases from V and 1 base from J, with 12 bases in between. CDR1 is KGHSH and CDR2 is LQKENI in the germline V gene. The CDR3 bases are TGTGCCAGCTCACCCGAATCAGGGGCGAACACTGAAGCTTTCTTT. It translates to CASSPESGANTEAFF.

The chain is built from TRBV19 and TRBJ2-3, with D possibly matching TRBD1 (5 bases). CDR1 is LNHDA, CDR2 SQIVND, per germline (reference sequence). The CDR3 length is 16 residues. Trimming cost V 5 bases and J 2 bases, with 17 bases left between them. CDR3 protein: CASSAQQAPITDTQYF. CDR3 coding DNA: TGTGCCAGTAGTGCTCAACAGGCGCCGATCACAGATACGCAGTATTTT.

The chain carries TRBV6-1 and TRBJ1-6; D gene ambiguous. Germline V gene data show CDR1 as MNHNS and CDR2 as SASEGT. This CDR3 contains 15 residues. V gave up 5 bases and J gave up 9 bases, with 17 bases separating them. In DNA, the CDR3 is TGTGCCAGCAGTCTGGGAGACGGGTCGCGTTCACCCCTCCACTTT. This codes for CASSLGDGSRSPLHF.

V is TRBV7-8 and J is TRBJ1-2, with D possibly being TRBD1 (6 bases). V was pared by 3 bases and J by 0 bases, with 8 bases between. CDR3 length: 14 amino acids. Germline V CDR1 and CDR2: SGHVS, FQNEAQ. CDR3 sequence (DNA): TGTGCCAGCAGCTTGGACAGCCCTAACTATGGCTACACCTTC. It specifies CASSLDSPNYGYTF.

The chain employs TRBV7-9 and TRBJ2-7; D not certain. The V gene lost 5 bases and the J gene lost 3 bases, with 8 bases spanning the gap. CDR3 length equals 12 residues. The germline V gene has CDR1 SEHNR and CDR2 FQNEAQ (reference sequence). DNA for the CDR3: TGTGCCAGCAGCGCTCACGGCTACGAGCAGTACTTC. It is translated as CASSAHGYEQYF. Together with reference TRBV7-9 and TRBJ2-7, the CDR3 gives the full variable domain: DTGVSQNPRHKITKRGQNVTFRCDPISEHNRLYWYRQTLGQGPEFLTYFQNEAQLEKSRLLSDRFSAERPKGSFSTLEIQRTEQGDSAMYLCASSAHGYEQYFGPGTRLTVT.